This T cell receptor (beta chain) was identified during a study of blood T cell repertoires in COVID-19. Whole-study context: The United States, Italy and Spain supplied acute and convalescent COVID-19 samples. Nucleic acid was either cDNA or gDNA, and it came from T cells, B-cell-depleted T cells, or PBMCs.

V gave up 2 bases and J gave up 10 bases; unmatched junction bases: 9. Germline V lookup: CDR1 MNHEY, CDR2 SMNVEV (reference sequence). The CDR3 totals 15 residues. The data were produced by immunoSEQ multiplex PCR, yet TCRdb's version contains in-frame clones alone and is incomplete. The sample carries 300,000 to 350,000 clones, about 90% recorded once. The sequencing sample was made of peripheral blood. The J gene is TRBJ2-1, the V gene TRBV27, with 9 bases matching TRBD2. This TCR was sampled from a man aged 18 to 35 with active or convalescent COVID-19. The CDR3 is CASSLGSGRLREQFF. The CDR3 DNA sequence: TGTGCCAGCAGTTTAGGTAGCGGGAGATTACGCGAGCAGTTCTTC.